These 9 T cell receptor beta chains were all obtained from the same sample, sequenced in a study of cytomegalovirus exposure and HLA in healthy donors (dated 2017 in TCRdb). Library preparation employed the immunoSEQ multiplex PCR assay. A mixture of 60 forward primers for TCR Vbeta segments and 13 reverse primers for TCR Jbeta segments was used in the multiplex PCR. This is the immuneACCESS table as TCRdb keeps it, with only in-frame sequences that have V and J called. A part of the clones is gone; compared with another copy, unresolved V genes explain less than half, and the rest is unexplained. For this sample there are 85,000 to 100,000 clones; around three quarters appear just once. The top ten constitute approximately 9.2% of the sample. Sequencing input: PBMCs. The receptors stem from a human donor in good health.

The chain combines TRBV6-1 with TRBJ1-5; TRBD1 might be the D (5 bases). V shed 2 bases and J shed 5 bases, with 13 bases lying between them. The CDR3 is 15 residues long. Germline CDR1 reads MNHNS; CDR2 reads SASEGT. Here the CDR3 DNA reads TGTGCCAGCAGTGAAACGCAAGCGGGGGATCAGCCCCAGCATTTT. Its protein is CASSETQAGDQPQHF.

The chain employs TRBV2 and TRBJ2-5, with 9 bases matching TRBD1. The ends lost 7 bases at V and 10 bases at J; junction bases unmatched: 16. From germline, CDR1 is SNHLY and CDR2 FYNNEI. The CDR3 loop spans 15 amino acids. The CDR3 loop reads CASTRSTGGGGGQYF. The CDR3 DNA is TGTGCCAGCACCCGATCGACAGGGGGAGGGGGGGGCCAGTACTTC.

The rearrangement uses TRBV16 and TRBJ2-7; TRBD1 might be the D (5 bases). The V end was cut by 7 bases, the J end by 2 bases, with 12 bases between. Germline loops: CDR1 KGHSY, CDR2 FQNENV. The CDR3 is 13 residues long. CDR3 nucleotides: TGTGCCAGCACGCCGACAGTAACCTACGAGCAGTACTTC. Protein sequence: CASTPTVTYEQYF.

This rearrangement joins TRBV19 to TRBJ1-2, with D possibly TRBD1 on 6 matching bases. The CDR3 contains 12 residues. V lost 4 bases and J 7 bases, leaving 10 bases between the germline ends. The germline V gene has CDR1 LNHDA and CDR2 SQIVND (reference sequence). CDR3 in amino acids: CASSRDTSGYTF. The CDR3 DNA follows: TGTGCCAGTAGTAGGGACACCTCTGGCTACACCTTC.

V is TRBV28 and J is TRBJ2-7; perhaps TRBD1 as D (6 bases). Trimming removed 3 bases from V and 2 bases from J, with 17 bases in between. Germline loops: CDR1 MDHEN, CDR2 SYDVKM. This CDR3 spans 16 amino acids. Here the CDR3 DNA reads TGTGCCAGCAGTTTTAGTTTGGGGACACTCACCTACGAGCAGTACTTC. Its protein is CASSFSLGTLTYEQYF.

The chain links TRBV13 to TRBJ2-5, with 9 positions matching TRBD1. The end of the DNA aligns better with TRBJ2-7, so the J call may be wrong. The CDR3 spans 15 residues. Germline V CDR1 and CDR2: PRHDT, FYEKMQ (reference sequence). CDR3 DNA sequence: TGTGCCAGCAGCCCAAGTGGGACAGGGAACTACGAGCAGTACTTC. Its protein is CASSPSGTGNYEQYF.

This clone occurred a few times. This chain uses TRBV7-2 with TRBJ1-6; D is unresolved. This CDR3 is built from 16 residues. Germline CDR1 is SGHTA and CDR2 is FQGNSA. V shed 1 base and J shed 5 bases, with 12 bases lying between them. The CDR3: CASSLDSRRNNSPLHF. The CDR3 DNA is TGTGCCAGCAGCTTAGACAGCCGCCGTAATAATTCACCCCTCCACTTT.

The chain carries TRBV5-6 and TRBJ2-3; possible D gene TRBD2, 5 bases. This CDR3 contains 13 residues. In germline, CDR1 is SGHDT, CDR2 YYEEEE. Between the trimmed V and J ends, which lost 4 bases and 6 bases, there was a span of 12 bases. CDR3 residues: CASSPTPGDTQYF. The CDR3 DNA reads as TGTGCCAGCAGCCCAACACCGGGGGATACGCAGTATTTT.

CDR3 nucleotides: TGTGCCAGCAGCCCGGACAGACATGAAAAACTGTTTTTT. Its translation is CASSPDRHEKLFF. V and J are TRBV11-2 and TRBJ1-4, with a tentative D call TRBD1 (6 bases). Trimming shortened V by 5 bases and J by 6 bases, and 10 bases separated the two germline ends. Germline lookup yields CDR1 SGHAT and CDR2 FQNNGV. CDR3 length: 13 residues.